The 15 T cell receptor beta chains presented below share a single source sample, sequenced in a study of control samples from healthy donors and cancer patients. Libraries were prepared by immunoSEQ multiplex PCR; TCRdb keeps only in-frame clonotypes and omits some of them. The table has roughly 100,000 clones, around 83% seen once. Sequencing was carried out using blood. These receptor sequences come from a woman in her forties or fifties in good health.

This clone occurred once. At one end, the junction sequence differs from germline, possibly due to a read error. The chain combines TRBV27 with TRBJ2-1, with 7 bases lining up with TRBD1. The CDR3 length is 15 residues. Germline values: CDR1 MNHEY, CDR2 SMNVEV (reference sequence). This chain's CDR3 is CASSYRQGAYDEQFF. The CDR3 DNA follows: TGTGCCAGCAGTTATCGACAGGGAGCCTACGATGAGCAGTTCTTC.

This sequence joins TRBV3-1 (or the pseudogene TRBV3-2) and TRBJ1-3; 7 bases line up with TRBD1. Germline values: CDR1 LGHDT, CDR2 YNNKEL (reference sequence). V lost 1 base, J lost 7 bases, and 4 bases stayed unmatched. This CDR3 is built from 14 residues. The chain's CDR3 is CASSQGAGGNTIYF. CDR3 bases: TGTGCCAGCAGCCAAGGGGCAGGGGGGAACACCATATATTTT.

The chain combines TRBV4-3 with TRBJ2-1; 9 bases are a match to TRBD2. This CDR3 region has 17 residues. J lost 8 bases, V lost 4 bases, and 15 bases had no gene match. In germline, CDR1 is LGHNA, CDR2 YSLEER. CDR3 region: CASSLEGSSGIDDEQFF. CDR3 bases: TGCGCCAGCAGCCTAGAGGGCTCTAGCGGGATTGACGATGAGCAGTTCTTC.

In its sample, this clone was seen once. The rearrangement uses TRBV23-1 and TRBJ2-7; 9 bases line up with TRBD2. TRBV23-1 belongs to the ORF category, with a function that is uncertain. The CDR3 sequence is 13 residues long. CDR3 DNA: TGCAATCCCAGGGCTAGCGGGACCTACGAGCAGTACTTC. Amino acids: CNPRASGTYEQYF.

The chain links TRBV29-1 to TRBJ2-7; either TRBD1 or TRBD2 may supply D (5 bases each). There are 12 residues in the CDR3. The V end was cut by 5 bases, the J end by 4 bases, with 12 bases between. Germline V gives CDR1 SQVTM, CDR2 ANQGSEA. The CDR3 region is CSVLGAGYEQYF. The CDR3, as DNA: TGCAGCGTTCTCGGGGCCGGGTACGAGCAGTACTTC.

The chain employs TRBV7-2 and TRBJ2-5; 10 nucleotides align to TRBD2. There are 15 residues in the CDR3. Germline values: CDR1 SGHTA, CDR2 FQGNSA. V was clipped by 5 bases and J by 2 bases; unmatched bases: 5. The CDR3 region is CASSRSGRGQETQYF. The CDR3 DNA reads as TGTGCCAGCAGCCGGAGCGGGAGGGGACAAGAGACCCAGTACTTC.

This chain connects TRBV10-3 to TRBJ1-1; 9 bases line up with TRBD1. Germline V lookup: CDR1 ENHRY, CDR2 SYGVKD. Germline trimming cut 4 bases from V and 1 base from J; bases unmatched to any gene: 7. There are 16 residues in the CDR3. The CDR3 here is CAISGGTGRGNTEAFF. Here the CDR3 DNA reads TGTGCCATCAGTGGGGGGACAGGGAGAGGGAACACTGAAGCTTTCTTT.

The J gene is TRBJ1-1, the V gene TRBV7-3; D gene uncertain. Deletions cut 1 base from V and 5 bases from J, with 14 bases between. Germline V gene sequence: CDR1 SGHTA, CDR2 FQGTGA. CDR3 size: 15 residues. The CDR3 DNA follows: TGTGCCAGCAGCTTAATCGGGGTGGTAGGGACTGAAGCTTTCTTT. Amino acids: CASSLIGVVGTEAFF.

The rearrangement joins TRBV28 to TRBJ1-1, with D tentatively TRBD1 (6 bases). The ends were cut back, 6 bases at V and 11 bases at J, with 13 bases in the middle. Germline V CDR1 and CDR2: MDHEN, SYDVKM. The CDR3 sequence is 11 residues long. CDR3 sequence: CASRVRGDAFF. For the CDR3, the DNA is TGTGCCAGCAGGGTGAGGGGGGACGCTTTCTTT.

In nucleotides, the CDR3 is TGCGCCAGCAGCTTCGTTTACAGGGGGGCTTCTGGGGCCAACGTCCTGACTTTC. This codes for CASSFVYRGASGANVLTF. The chain employs TRBV5-1 and TRBJ2-6, with 8 bases fitting TRBD1. Germline CDR1 SGHRS, CDR2 YFSETQ. V lost 2 bases to trimming and J lost 1 base; unmatched junction nucleotides: 8. The length of the CDR3 is 18 residues. Looking up the rest from reference TRBV5-1 and TRBJ2-6 gives the full variable domain: KAGVTQTPRYLIKTRGQQVTLSCSPISGHRSVSWYQQTPGQGLQFLFEYFSETQRNKGNFPGRFSGRQFSNSRSEMNVSTLELGDSALYLCASSFVYRGASGANVLTFGAGSRLTVL.

The chain couples TRBV28 to TRBJ2-7; the match to TRBD2 covers 9 bases. The CDR3 is made up of 17 amino acids. Germline V lookup: CDR1 MDHEN, CDR2 SYDVKM. Trimming removed 5 bases from V and 0 bases from J; junction bases left unmatched: 11. As DNA, the CDR3 is TGTGCCAGCAGTCCCCATGGCCTAGCGGGAACCTCCTACGAGCAGTACTTC. Protein: CASSPHGLAGTSYEQYF.

The CDR3: CTSSQDPLAPTWGADTQYF. CDR3 in DNA: TGCACCAGCAGCCAAGATCCCCTAGCACCAACCTGGGGGGCAGATACGCAGTATTTT. The genes are TRBV1 and TRBJ2-3; TRBD2, the D gene given by the table, was not confirmed from the DNA. TRBV1 is listed as a pseudogene. The CDR3 extends over 19 amino acids.

The V and J genes are TRBV11-2 and TRBJ2-1, with TRBD1 matching over 8 bases. The CDR3 length is 15 residues. V shed 5 bases and J 5 bases; nucleotides not matched to a gene: 8. Germline V gives CDR1 SGHAT, CDR2 FQNNGV. CDR3 sequence (DNA): TGTGCCAGCAGCGTTCTCGGGACAGGACACAATGAGCAGTTCTTC. This encodes CASSVLGTGHNEQFF.

V gene TRBV18 combines with J gene TRBJ1-3, with D possibly matching TRBD1 (5 bases). This CDR3 region has 15 residues. The germline V gene encodes CDR1 KGHSH and CDR2 LQKENI. V lost 6 bases to trimming and J lost 2 bases, with 14 bases between them. The CDR3 is CASSADSRTGNTIYF. The CDR3 DNA follows: TGTGCCAGCTCGGCTGACAGCCGTACTGGAAACACCATATATTTT.

V is TRBV28 and J is TRBJ1-1; D gene unclear. The CDR3 has 13 residues. Looked up from germline, CDR1 is MDHEN and CDR2 is SYDVKM. V lost 6 bases, J lost 2 bases, and 10 bases lay in between. The CDR3 loop reads CASRIPGNTEAFF. In DNA form, the CDR3 reads TGTGCCAGCAGGATCCCCGGCAACACTGAAGCTTTCTTT.